One and the same sample provided the 8 T cell receptor beta chains below, sequenced in a study of cytomegalovirus exposure and HLA in healthy donors. 13 Jbeta primers and 60 Vbeta primers were used for the PCR. The table came from immunoSEQ multiplex PCR; TCRdb's copy has only in-frame clones and leaves some out. Among around 190,000 clones listed, roughly 79% were seen once. Sample: PBMCs. These TCRs come from a man aged 30 to 39 in good health and CMV-seronegative.

A few counts support this clone. The gene calls are TRBV2 and TRBJ1-5; a weak D match, TRBD1 (5 bases). V was pared by 4 bases and J by 6 bases, with 10 bases between. Germline values: CDR1 SNHLY, CDR2 FYNNEI. The CDR3 consists of 13 residues. Here the CDR3 reads CASSVGGSQPQHF. CDR3 DNA: TGTGCCAGCAGTGTTGGGGGGAGTCAGCCCCAGCATTTT.

The J gene is TRBJ2-5, the V gene TRBV6-1, with 16 positions matching TRBD2. The J call may be incorrect, as the DNA end agrees better with TRBJ2-7. Per germline, CDR1 MNHNS and CDR2 SASEGT. This CDR3 region has 19 residues. CDR3 sequence reads: CASSEALLGTSGRAYEQYF. As DNA, the CDR3 is TGTGCCAGCAGTGAAGCGCTGCTAGGGACTAGCGGGAGGGCCTACGAGCAGTACTTC.

This chain links TRBV9 with TRBJ1-2; unclear D gene. CDR3 length: 13 residues. CDR1 and CDR2 (germline): SGDLS, YYNGEE. Trimming left V 4 bases short and J 7 bases short, with 14 bases between. The DNA for the CDR3 is TGTGCCAGCAGCCCGGGGTCCGAGTTTGGCTACACCTTC. This translates into CASSPGSEFGYTF.

The chain joins TRBV9 to TRBJ1-1; unclear D gene. The CDR3 extends over 14 amino acids. V was pared by 3 bases and J by 6 bases, with 15 bases between. CDR1 and CDR2 from the germline V gene are SGDLS and YYNGEE. CDR3 bases: TGTGCCAGCAGCGCGTCGACGGGTTCGGCTGAAGCTTTCTTT. Translated: CASSASTGSAEAFF.

This clone has only one observation. This chain connects TRBV4-1 to TRBJ2-3; D possibly corresponds to TRBD2 (6 bases). Germline V CDR1 and CDR2: MGHRA, YSYEKL. V gave up 3 bases and J gave up 1 base, with 8 bases separating them. CDR3 length: 14 residues. The DNA of the CDR3 is TGCGCCAGCAGCCATCCGGGAGGCACAGATACGCAGTATTTT. Its translation is CASSHPGGTDTQYF.

The rearrangement links TRBV27 to TRBJ1-6; 7 bases agree with TRBD1. V was clipped by 8 bases and J by 8 bases; unmatched bases: 18. The length of the CDR3 is 17 residues. Germline loops: CDR1 MNHEY, CDR2 SMNVEV (reference sequence). CDR3 loop: CASLQDPGQLRDSPLHF. Written as DNA, the CDR3 is TGTGCCAGCCTTCAGGACCCGGGACAGTTGCGGGATTCACCCCTCCACTTT.

CDR3 DNA: TGTGCCTGGAGTGTCGGGGGAGGCACAGATACGCAGTATTTT. This encodes CAWSVGGGTDTQYF. The J gene is TRBJ2-3, the V gene TRBV30, with a possible D match to TRBD2 (6 bases). Per the germline V gene, CDR1 is GTSNPN and CDR2 is SVGIG (reference sequence). V lost 0 bases to trimming and J lost 1 base, with 8 bases between them. The CDR3 extends over 14 amino acids.

This chain links TRBV7-2 with TRBJ2-5, with 11 bases fitting TRBD2. Germline CDR1 reads SGHTA; CDR2 reads FQGNSA. CDR3 length: 15 amino acids. V dropped 5 bases and J dropped 5; count of bases not matched to a gene: 7. CDR3 residues: CASSGLAGGWETQYF. Written as DNA, the CDR3 is TGTGCCAGCAGCGGCCTAGCGGGAGGTTGGGAGACCCAGTACTTC.